This entry concerns a single T cell receptor (beta chain). The entry originates in a study of T cell changes during pregnancy in multiple sclerosis. This CDR3 region has 13 residues. Trimming removed 3 bases at V and 5 bases at J, with 9 bases between. Per germline, CDR1 SGHNT and CDR2 YENEEA. The data were produced by immunoSEQ multiplex PCR, yet TCRdb's version contains in-frame clones alone and is incomplete. The sample lists 50,000 to 70,000 clones; 91% were seen once. Sequencing used peripheral blood, obtained after pregnancy. The source is a female donor in good health, enrolled as a control in a pregnancy study. The chain uses TRBV11-3 and TRBJ2-3, with no clear D. The CDR3 nucleotides read TGTGCCAGCAGCTTCGGTTGGAGAGATACGCAGTATTTT. This gives the protein CASSFGWRDTQYF.